These T cell receptor beta chains were read from a single sample in a study of OX40 agonist ivuxolimab in advanced cancers. Libraries were prepared by immunoSEQ multiplex PCR; TCRdb keeps only in-frame clonotypes and omits some of them. The data contain more than 30,000 clones, more than 75% of them singletons. This sample comprised CD4+ or CD8+ T cells sorted from blood, obtained in a trial of the OX40 agonist ivuxolimab. These receptors originate from an adult with an advanced solid tumor such as melanoma, head and neck, liver or kidney cancer. Both conserved end residues are part of each CDR3. D genes are given only for firm matches. The listing skips clone size in some rows; elsewhere it reads once, few, many or a size class.

>TRBD2|TRBJ2-6|.|TRBV6-1
TGTGCCAGCCGGACTAGCGTAGGAGGGGCCAACGTCCTGACTTTC
CASRTSVGGANVLTF
>.|TRBJ1-1|.|TRBV5-4
TGTGCCAGCAGCCCCCCGACACAGATGAACACTGAAGCTTTCTTT
CASSPPTQMNTEAFF
>.|TRBJ2-7|.|TRBV9
TGTGCCAGCAGCGTAGGGAATGCGGAGCGGGAGCAGTACTTC
CASSVGNAEREQYF
>.|TRBJ2-5|.|TRBV18
TGTGCCAGCTCACCTAGGGGGAACAGGGAAGAGACCCAGTACTTC
CASSPRGNREETQYF
>.|TRBJ1-1|.|TRBV19
TGTGCCAGTAGTTACCAACAGGGCGGGAACACTGAAGCTTTCTTT
CASSYQQGGNTEAFF
>TRBD2|TRBJ2-5|once|TRBV19
TGTGCCAGTAGTAAGGGAGGGGTTATCCAAGAGACCCAGTACTTC
CASSKGGVIQETQYF
>.|TRBJ1-4|.|TRBV12-2
TGTGCAAGTCGCTTAGGTAGTCCCATCGACAGGCTCGGTGAAAAACTGTTTTTT
CASRLGSPIDRLGEKLFF
>TRBD1|TRBJ1-4|.|TRBV18
TGTGCCAGCTCACCCCTCCCTGGACAGGGGAATGAAAAACTGTTTTTT
CASSPLPGQGNEKLFF
>TRBD1|TRBJ2-7|.|TRBV5-1
TGCGCCAGCAGCTGGGGGACAGGGGGCGCTTACGAGCAGTACTTC
CASSWGTGGAYEQYF
>.|TRBJ2-7|.|TRBV19
TGTGCCAGTAGTCAGACAGGATCGCTCGAGCAGTACTTC
CASSQTGSLEQYF
>.|TRBJ1-4|.|TRBV5-1
TGCGCCAGCAGCTTGGGGCAGGGGTATCGTGAAAAACTGTTTTTT
CASSLGQGYREKLFF
>TRBD2|TRBJ2-1|.|TRBV5-4
TGTGCCAGCAGCTTTAGCGGGCCAAACAATGAGCAGTTCTTC
CASSFSGPNNEQFF
>.|TRBJ1-3|.|TRBV5-5
TGTGCCAGCAGCCAAGCTGACAGAAACACCATATATTTT
CASSQADRNTIYF
>TRBD1|TRBJ1-1|.|TRBV6-6
TGTGCCAGCAGCCCGCCGGGACAGATGAACACTGAAGCTTTCTTT
CASSPPGQMNTEAFF
>TRBD2|TRBJ2-1|.|TRBV9
TGTGCCAGCAGCCCCCGGACTAGCGGGAAGAATGAGCAGTTCTTC
CASSPRTSGKNEQFF
>.|TRBJ2-5|.|TRBV19
TGTGCCAGCAGTAGCGAATATCGGGAGACCCAGTACTTC
CASSSEYRETQYF
>.|TRBJ1-1|once|TRBV6-1
TGTGCCAGCAAAGTCCGGGGGCAGGTAGCTTTCTTT
CASKVRGQVAFF
>.|TRBJ2-7|.|TRBV10-2
TGCGCCAGCAGTTGGGGCGGGCCATTGGACGAGCAGTACTTC
CASSWGGPLDEQYF
>.|TRBJ1-1|few|TRBV10-1
TGCGCCAGCAGTGATCTCGGTATGAACACTGAAGCTTTCTTT
CASSDLGMNTEAFF
>.|TRBJ2-5|.|TRBV7-9
TGTGCCAGCAGCTTCAGCGGGTCCACCAGTGAGCAGTACTTC
CASSFSGSTSEQYF
>TRBD1|TRBJ2-4|.|TRBV28
TGTGCCAGCAGTTCTATGACAGGGGGCTTGGGGCTGTACTTC
CASSSMTGGLGLYF
>.|TRBJ1-5|.|TRBV6-5
TGTGCCAGCAGTAGGGGGAATAGACAGCCCCAGCATTTT
CASSRGNRQPQHF
>TRBD1|TRBJ2-5|.|TRBV5-1
TGCGCCAGCAGCTTGGCAGGGGGCGGCCAAGAGACCCAGTACTTC
CASSLAGGGQETQYF
>TRBD1|TRBJ1-2|.|TRBV6-6
TGTGCCAGCAGTTCCACTACAGGGGCCTACACCTTC
CASSSTTGAYTF
>TRBD2|TRBJ2-7|.|TRBV9
TGTGCCAGCAGCGTTCTAGCGGGAAGCTACGAGCAGTACTTC
CASSVLAGSYEQYF
>.|TRBJ1-3|.|TRBV4-1
TGCGCCAGCAGCCAAGTATCCGGGACACTTTGGGACACCATATATTTT
CASSQVSGTLWDTIYF
>.|TRBJ2-5|.|TRBV2
TGTGCCAGCAGTGAGGAGGGGGCGGAGACCCAGTACTTC
CASSEEGAETQYF
>.|TRBJ1-3|.|TRBV4-2
TGTGCCAGCAGTACGATTGGAAACACCATATATTTT
CASSTIGNTIYF
>TRBD1|TRBJ2-7|.|TRBV4-1
TGCGCCAGCAGCCTAAACCATGGGACAGCCTCCTACGAGCAGTACTTC
CASSLNHGTASYEQYF
>TRBD1|TRBJ1-2|few|TRBV6-5
TGTGCCAGCAGGCCGACAGGGTCCTATGGCTACACCTTC
CASRPTGSYGYTF
>TRBD1|TRBJ1-1|.|TRBV28
TGTGCCAGCAGCCTGGGACAGGGGGATTCGTCGGCTTTCTTT
CASSLGQGDSSAFF
>.|TRBJ2-6|.|TRBV4-2
TGTGCCAGCAGCCAAGACAGGGAAGGAACTGGGGCCAACGTCCTGACTTTC
CASSQDREGTGANVLTF
>TRBD1|TRBJ2-5|.|TRBV6-1
TGTGCCAGCAGTGAAAACAGGGGACCCCAAGAGACCCAGTACTTC
CASSENRGPQETQYF
>.|TRBJ1-1|.|TRBV5-4
TGTGCCAGCAGCGGGCTGGGGGTGATGAACACTGAAGCTTTCTTT
CASSGLGVMNTEAFF
>TRBD1|TRBJ2-3|.|TRBV6-1
TGTGCCAGCAGTGATGGGACAGTCACAGATACGCAGTATTTT
CASSDGTVTDTQYF
>TRBD2|TRBJ2-1|once|TRBV29-1
TGCAGCGTTGGAGTAGCGGGAGGACCCAATGAGCAGTTCTTC
CSVGVAGGPNEQFF
>.|TRBJ2-1|.|TRBV21-1
TGTGCCAGCAGCAAAGTGGCGCCGGTCCGGACTGACTCCTACAATGAGCAGTTCTTC
CASSKVAPVRTDSYNEQFF
>.|TRBJ2-7|.|TRBV6-1
TGTGCCAGCAGTGATAGTTTTCTCCAGCCCTACGAGCAGTACTTC
CASSDSFLQPYEQYF
>.|TRBJ1-2|.|TRBV19
TGTGCCAGTAGTATATCACAGGGTAACTATGGCTACACCTTC
CASSISQGNYGYTF
>.|TRBJ2-7|.|TRBV4-1
TGCGCCAGCAGCCAAAGGTTCGAGGAATACGAGCAGTACTTC
CASSQRFEEYEQYF
>.|TRBJ2-7|.|TRBV13
TGTGCCAGCAGTTCCGGACAGTCCAGGTTTTACGAGCAGTACTTC
CASSSGQSRFYEQYF
>TRBD2|TRBJ2-1|.|TRBV5-1
TGCGCCAGCAGCTTGGATACGGGAGGGTCGGGAAATGAGCAGTTCTTC
CASSLDTGGSGNEQFF
>.|TRBJ2-7|.|TRBV9
TGTGCCAGCAGCGTAGGTGGCAGTACCTACGAGCAGTACTTC
CASSVGGSTYEQYF
>.|TRBJ2-3|.|TRBV10-3
TGTGCCATCAGGGGGGACGACGCAGATACGCAGTATTTT
CAIRGDDADTQYF
>.|TRBJ2-7|.|TRBV18
TGTGCCAGCTCACCAACGGGAGCGAGCGAGCAGTACTTC
CASSPTGASEQYF
>.|TRBJ1-2|.|TRBV27
TGTGCCAGCAGTTCCAAGGCAGGGGATGGCTACACCTTC
CASSSKAGDGYTF
>TRBD2|TRBJ2-1|.|TRBV11-2
TGTGCCAGCAGCCCGCCAGTAGCGGGTAACCCCTCCTACAATGAGCAGTTCTTC
CASSPPVAGNPSYNEQFF
>.|TRBJ1-5|.|TRBV6-1
TGTGCCAGCACTCTACGTAGACCAGGCAATCAGCCCCAGCATTTT
CASTLRRPGNQPQHF
>.|TRBJ1-1|few|TRBV19
TGTGCCAGTAGTTCCCAGGTTAACACTGAAGCTTTCTTT
CASSSQVNTEAFF
>TRBD1|TRBJ1-5|.|TRBV28
TGTGCCAGCAGACGACAGGGTATGGGCAATCAGCCCCAGCATTTT
CASRRQGMGNQPQHF
>.|TRBJ2-7|.|TRBV28
TGTGCCAGCATGTTTTGGGACGACAGCTCCTACGAGCAGTACTTC
CASMFWDDSSYEQYF
>TRBD2|TRBJ2-1|.|TRBV7-2
TGTGCCAGCAGCTTAGCGAGGGGGGTTGGGACTAGCGGGAGGGCCGATGAGCAGTTCTTC
CASSLARGVGTSGRADEQFF